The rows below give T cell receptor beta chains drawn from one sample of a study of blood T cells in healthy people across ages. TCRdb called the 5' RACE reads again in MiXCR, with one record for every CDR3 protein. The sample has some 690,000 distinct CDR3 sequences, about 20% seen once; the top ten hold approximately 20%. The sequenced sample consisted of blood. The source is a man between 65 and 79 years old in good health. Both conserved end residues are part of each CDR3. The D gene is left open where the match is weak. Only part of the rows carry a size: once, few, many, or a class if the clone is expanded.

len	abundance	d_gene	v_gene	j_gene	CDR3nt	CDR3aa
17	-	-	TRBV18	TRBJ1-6	TGTGCCAGCTCACCGTCCTCCCGGGACATGAGAAATTCACCCCTCCACTTT	CASSPSSRDMRNSPLHF
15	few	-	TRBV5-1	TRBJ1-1	TGCGCCAGCAGCCCGGAGGTAGCTATGAACACTGAAGCTTTCTTT	CASSPEVAMNTEAFF
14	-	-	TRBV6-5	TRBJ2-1	TGTGCCAGCAGTTACTATCGGGGGACGGAGGAGCAGTTCTTC	CASSYYRGTEEQFF
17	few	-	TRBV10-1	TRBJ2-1	TGCGCCAGCAGTGAGGTGGCAGGGGGGGGATCCTACAATGAGCAGTTCTTC	CASSEVAGGGSYNEQFF
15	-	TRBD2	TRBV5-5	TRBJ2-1	TGTGCCAGCAGCCAACTAGCGGGAGTCGTCAATGAGCAGTTCTTC	CASSQLAGVVNEQFF
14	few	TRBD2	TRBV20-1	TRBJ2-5	TGCAGTGCTAGTCGAGGAGGGGAGGGAGAGACCCAGTACTTC	CSASRGGEGETQYF
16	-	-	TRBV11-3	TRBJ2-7	TGTGCCAGCAGCTTACACACAGGGCTAGTGAACGACGAGCAGTACTTC	CASSLHTGLVNDEQYF
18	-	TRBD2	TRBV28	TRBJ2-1	TGTGCCAGCAGTTTATCGGGACTAGCGGGAGATATCTACAATGAGCAGTTCTTC	CASSLSGLAGDIYNEQFF
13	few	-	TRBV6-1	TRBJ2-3	TGTGCCAGCTTTACCCTTCGCACAGATACGCAGTATTTT	CASFTLRTDTQYF
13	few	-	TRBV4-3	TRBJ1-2	TGCGCCAGCAGCCAAGGGGCAGGAATGCGCTACACCTTC	CASSQGAGMRYTF
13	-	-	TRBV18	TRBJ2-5	TGTGCCACTTCTAAGCCGCCCCAAGAGACCCAGTACTTC	CATSKPPQETQYF
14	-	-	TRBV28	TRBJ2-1	TGTGCCAGCAGTTTAGCAATAAATAATAATGAGCAGTTCTTC	CASSLAINNNEQFF
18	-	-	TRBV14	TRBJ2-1	TGTGCCAGCAGCCAACTTCTTCGGGCGCCAAACTACTACAATGAGCAGTTCTTC	CASSQLLRAPNYYNEQFF
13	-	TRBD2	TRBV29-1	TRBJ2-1	TGCAGCGTTACTAGCGGGGGCATTTTGGGGCAGTTCTTC	CSVTSGGILGQFF
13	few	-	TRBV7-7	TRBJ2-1	TGTGCCAGCAGCTTAGCAGATCGTGCTGAGCAGTTCTTC	CASSLADRAEQFF
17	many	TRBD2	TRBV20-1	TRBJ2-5	TGCAGTGCTAGAGATCGCCTAGCGGGGGGGAGACAAGAGACCCAGTACTTC	CSARDRLAGGRQETQYF
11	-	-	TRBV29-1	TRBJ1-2	TGCAGTCTAGGACCCGGGGACGGCTACACCTTC	CSLGPGDGYTF
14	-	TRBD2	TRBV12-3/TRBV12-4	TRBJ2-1	TGTGCCAGCCACAGGACTAGCGGTCACAATGAGCAGTTCTTC	CASHRTSGHNEQFF
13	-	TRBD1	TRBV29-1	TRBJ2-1	TGCAGCGTTGGACCGACAGGGGGCGGTGAGCAGTTCTTC	CSVGPTGGGEQFF
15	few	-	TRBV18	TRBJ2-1	TGTGCCAGCTCAACTGACAGTCTTTCCTACAATGAGCAGTTCTTC	CASSTDSLSYNEQFF
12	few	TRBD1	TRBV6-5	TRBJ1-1	TGTGCCACCAGGACAGGGGGCACTGAAGCTTTCTTT	CATRTGGTEAFF
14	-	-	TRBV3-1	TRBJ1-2	TGTGCCAGCAGCCGGACAGACGTGTTCTATGGCTACACCTTC	CASSRTDVFYGYTF
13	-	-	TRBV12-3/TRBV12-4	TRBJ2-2	TGTGCCAGCAGTAAGACAGGACGAATAGAGCTGTTTTTT	CASSKTGRIELFF
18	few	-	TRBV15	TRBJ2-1	TGTGCCACCAGCCGATCATATTTAGACGGTAGCTCCTACAATGAGCAGTTCTTC	CATSRSYLDGSSYNEQFF
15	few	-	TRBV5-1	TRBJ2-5	TGCGCCAGCAGCTTGGCCGGAGCGGACTGGGAGACCCAGTACTTC	CASSLAGADWETQYF
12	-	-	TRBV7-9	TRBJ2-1	TGTGCCAGCAGCTTATCCCACAATGAGCAGTTCTTC	CASSLSHNEQFF
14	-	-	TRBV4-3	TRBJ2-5	TGCGCCAGCAGCCCATTCGTGGGTCCAGAGACCCAGTACTTC	CASSPFVGPETQYF
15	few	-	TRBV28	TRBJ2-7	TGTGCCAGCAGTTTCGACAGGGGAGGGTCCTACGAGCAGTACTTC	CASSFDRGGSYEQYF
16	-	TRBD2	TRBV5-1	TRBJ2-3	TGCGCCAGCAGCTTGGTCACTAGCGAGGGTGGGGATACGCAGTATTTT	CASSLVTSEGGDTQYF
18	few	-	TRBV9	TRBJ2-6	TGTGCCAGCAGCAGGACCTACTTTGATCCCTCTGGGGCCAACGTCCTGACTTTC	CASSRTYFDPSGANVLTF
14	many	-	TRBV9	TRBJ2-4	TGTGCCAGCAGCGACCGAGGCGGCAAAAACATTCAGTACTTC	CASSDRGGKNIQYF
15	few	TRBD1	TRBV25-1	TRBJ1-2	TGTGCCAGCAGTGATCAGAGAAAGGGGGCAGAAGGCTACACCTTC	CASSDQRKGAEGYTF
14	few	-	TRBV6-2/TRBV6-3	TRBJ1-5	TGTGCCAGCAGTTACTCGAAAAGATCAACGCCCCAGCATTTT	CASSYSKRSTPQHF
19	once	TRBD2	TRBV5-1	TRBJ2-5	TGCGCCAGCAGCCGATTCGCCTCCGGGACGGGGGGGCCCCAAGAGACCCAGTACTTC	CASSRFASGTGGPQETQYF
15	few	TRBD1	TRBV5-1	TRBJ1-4	TGCGCCAGCAGCTTCCCCGGGACAGGGGAGGAAAAACTGTTTTTT	CASSFPGTGEEKLFF
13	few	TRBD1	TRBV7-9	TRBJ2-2	TGTGCCCCACGGACAGGGCGCACCGGGGAGCTGTTTTTT	CAPRTGRTGELFF
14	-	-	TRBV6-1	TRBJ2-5	TGTGCCAGCAGTGAAGGACAGTGGGGGGAGACCCAGTACTTC	CASSEGQWGETQYF
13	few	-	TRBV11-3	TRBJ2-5	TGTGCCAGCAGCTTAATGAACCGAATTTTCCCGATCTTC	CASSLMNRIFPIF
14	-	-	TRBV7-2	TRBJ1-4	TGTGCCAGCAGCTCGCGGGTCGAGGGGGTAAAACTGTTTTTT	CASSSRVEGVKLFF
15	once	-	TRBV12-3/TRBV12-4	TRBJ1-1	TGTGCCAGCAGTTTTTATCAAGTCGGGGACACTGAAGCTTTCTTT	CASSFYQVGDTEAFF
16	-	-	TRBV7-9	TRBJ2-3	TGTGCCAGCAGCCAGAGGCGTAGCGTTGTGGCAGATACGCAGTATTTT	CASSQRRSVVADTQYF
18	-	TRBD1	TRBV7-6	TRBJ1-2	TGTGCCAGCAGCTTAACGGGCCCCGGGGCAGGGGGCGCTTCTGGCTACACCTTC	CASSLTGPGAGGASGYTF
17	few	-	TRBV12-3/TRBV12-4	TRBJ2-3	TGTGCCAGCAGTCCCGCCCGCGGCGGAGGAAGCACAGATACGCAGTATTTT	CASSPARGGGSTDTQYF
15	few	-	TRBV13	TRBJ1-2	TGTGCCAGCAGCCCAATTATGTGGGGGAACTATGGCTACACCTTC	CASSPIMWGNYGYTF
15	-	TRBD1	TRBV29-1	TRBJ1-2	TGCAGCGTTGAAGGGGACAGGGGGCTAAACTATGGCTACACCTTC	CSVEGDRGLNYGYTF
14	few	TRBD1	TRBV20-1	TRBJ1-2	TGCAGTTCGTTCGGGACAGGGGACTTCTATGGCTACACCTTC	CSSFGTGDFYGYTF
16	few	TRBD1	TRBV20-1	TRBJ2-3	TGCAGTGCGGGGGACAGGGGAATCTTCAGCACAGATACGCAGTATTTT	CSAGDRGIFSTDTQYF
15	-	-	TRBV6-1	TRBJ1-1	TGTGCCAGCTCTGGGGGGGGGCTGGTTTTCACTGAAGCTTTCTTT	CASSGGGLVFTEAFF
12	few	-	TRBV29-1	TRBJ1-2	TGCAGCGGGGCACAGGAAAGCTATGGCTACACCTTC	CSGAQESYGYTF
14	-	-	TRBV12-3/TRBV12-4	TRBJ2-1	TGTGCCAGCAGTCCTCGGGAGTGGGGCAATGAGCAGTTCTTC	CASSPREWGNEQFF
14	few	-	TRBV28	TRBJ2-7	TGTGCCAGCAGTTTTGCGGGGCCCCCCTACGAGCAGTACTTC	CASSFAGPPYEQYF